These 17 T cell receptor beta chains share one sample of origin, sequenced in a study of tumor-infiltrating lymphocytes in glioblastoma multiforme. Multiple V-beta primers and a C-beta primer amplified TCRB from RNA. TCRdb re-analysed the multiplex PCR reads in MiXCR, keeping a single row per CDR3 protein. The sample lists fewer than 25,000 distinct CDR3 sequences, roughly 68% occurring once. The material sequenced was peripheral blood. These TCRs come from a male donor with glioblastoma.

Turning to this clonotype: Sequence at one end of the junction differs from germline and may be a read error. This chain joins TRBV24-1 and TRBJ2-4; 10 positions agree with TRBD1. CDR1 is KGHDR and CDR2 is SFDVKD in the germline V gene. This CDR3 comprises 18 residues. CDR3 residues: CSTSDGGQGVLGKNIQYF. CDR3 coding DNA: TGTTCCACCAGTGATGGCGGACAGGGGGTTTTGGGCAAAAACATTCAGTACTTC.

The rearrangement uses TRBV11-3 and TRBJ2-3; D not certain. The V end was cut by 3 bases, the J end by 1 base, with 8 bases between. Germline-derived CDR1 and CDR2 are SGHNT and YENEEA. This CDR3 contains 14 residues. The CDR3 here is CASSFESRTDTQYF. The CDR3 nucleotides are TGTGCCAGCAGCTTTGAGAGTCGCACAGATACGCAGTATTTT.

The genes are TRBV14 and TRBJ1-4; D gene unclear. The CDR3 is made up of 13 amino acids. Germline CDR1 and CDR2: SGHDN and FVKESK. Deletions cut 5 bases from V and 6 bases from J, with 10 bases between. The CDR3, as DNA: TGTGCCAGCAGCTCACAGTTAGATGAAAAACTGTTTTTT. It yields the protein CASSSQLDEKLFF.

This clonotype came up many times. The gene calls are TRBV28 and TRBJ2-7; D unclear. Germline values: CDR1 MDHEN, CDR2 SYDVKM. CDR3 length: 12 residues. V shed 2 bases and J shed 4 bases, with 6 bases lying between them. CDR3 nucleotide sequence: TGTGCCAGCAGTTTAAAGGATTACGAGCAGTACTTC. This gives the protein CASSLKDYEQYF.

CDR3: CSVEELAGLNEQFF. CDR3 nucleotide sequence: TGCAGCGTTGAAGAATTAGCGGGACTCAATGAGCAGTTCTTC. The chain carries TRBV29-1 and TRBJ2-1, with 8 bases lining up with TRBD2. Germline CDR1 and CDR2: SQVTM and ANQGSEA. CDR3 length equals 14 residues. V lost 0 bases and J lost 6; bases outside the gene matches: 4.

This clonotype was seen more than once but under ten times. This chain connects TRBV11-3 to TRBJ2-5; 12 nucleotides line up with TRBD2. Germline V gene data show CDR1 as SGHNT and CDR2 as YENEEA. The ends lost 5 bases at V and 6 bases at J; junction bases unmatched: 4. This CDR3 contains 14 residues. The CDR3 here is CASSLLAGGQTQYF. For the CDR3, the DNA is TGTGCCAGCAGCCTCCTAGCGGGAGGGCAGACCCAGTACTTC.

Comment on this clonotype: One junction end does not reproduce the germline sequence, and a read error may be involved. The chain has TRBV20-1 and TRBJ2-7; 8 nucleotides align to TRBD2. CDR3 length equals 15 residues. CDR1 and CDR2 (germline): DFQATT, SNEGSKA (reference sequence). CDR3 protein: CSARGTSRRIYEPYF. CDR3 coding DNA: TGCAGTGCTAGAGGGACTAGCAGGAGGATCTACGAGCCGTACTTC.

As for this clonotype: A junction end diverges from the germline sequence, so it may reflect a read error. The chain joins TRBV11-2 to TRBJ2-7; tentative D call: TRBD2 (6 bases). Germline lookup yields CDR1 SGHAT and CDR2 FQNNGV. This CDR3 contains 14 residues. CDR3 sequence (DNA): TGCGCCAGCAGCTCAACACTAGCATTCTACGAGCAGTACTTC. This encodes CASSSTLAFYEQYF.

Comment on this clonotype: No DNA is shown, since the ends of the CDR3 on it are uncertain; the CDR3 is the one TCRdb lists. J is TRBJ2-2 and V is TRBV11-2; the table's D call, TRBD2, was not checked against the DNA. Germline assignment: CDR1 SGHAT and CDR2 FQNNGV. 22 amino acids form the CDR3, both terminal residues included. The CDR3 protein is CASTKAGGDTQYFGPGTRELFF.

This clonotype was counted ten times or more. This chain links TRBV29-1 with TRBJ2-6; D may be TRBD1 or TRBD2 (5 bases each). This CDR3 has 15 amino acids. Germline loops: CDR1 SQVTM, CDR2 ANQGSEA. V was pared by 7 bases and J by 0 bases, with 13 bases between. This chain's CDR3 is CSARKGSSGANVLTF. In nucleotides, the CDR3 is TGCAGCGCCCGAAAGGGGAGCTCTGGGGCCAACGTCCTGACTTTC.

V usage is TRBV6-6 and J usage is TRBJ2-2, with a possible D match to TRBD2 (6 bases). Trimming removed 5 bases from V and 6 bases from J, with 10 bases in between. Germline loops: CDR1 MNHNY, CDR2 SVGAGI (reference sequence). This CDR3 spans 13 amino acids. CDR3 bases: TGTGCCAGCAGTCGCGGAGGGGCCGGGGAGCTGTTTTTT. It codes for CASSRGGAGELFF.

The genes are TRBV7-8 and TRBJ2-3; maybe TRBD2 (5 bases). Per germline, CDR1 SGHVS and CDR2 FQNEAQ. The V and J ends lost 7 bases and 4 bases respectively, with 12 bases between them. The CDR3 is 13 amino acids. The CDR3 sequence is CASIFGSADTQYF. The DNA of the CDR3 is TGTGCCAGCATCTTTGGGAGCGCAGATACGCAGTATTTT.

In regard to this clonotype: The CDR3 does not close with the conserved phenylalanine or tryptophan, likely indicating a read error. The chain couples TRBV12-3 or TRBV12-4 to TRBJ1-5; D is ambiguous. CDR3 length: 13 residues. The CDR3 sequence is CAGSFSENQPQHS. The CDR3 bases are TGTGCCGGCAGTTTTTCGGAAAATCAGCCCCAGCATTCT.

This clonotype was observed a few times. V and J are TRBV10-3 and TRBJ2-7, with 14 bases identical to TRBD2. The CDR3 loop spans 18 amino acids. The germline gives CDR1 ENHRY, CDR2 SYGVKD. V was pared by 3 bases and J by 4 bases, with 11 bases of the junction left unmatched. CDR3 sequence reads: CAISDPGGTSGSRYEQYF. The CDR3 coding sequence is TGTGCCATCAGTGACCCAGGGGGGACTAGCGGGAGTAGGTACGAGCAGTACTTC.

This clonotype was counted a few times. The J gene is TRBJ2-1, the V gene TRBV20-1; D gene unclear. The CDR3 totals 14 residues. Trimming pared 0 bases from V and 1 base from J, leaving 7 bases between. CDR1 DFQATT and CDR2 SNEGSKA come from the germline V gene (reference sequence). The CDR3 loop reads CSARDLGSYNEQFF. CDR3 coding DNA: TGCAGTGCTAGAGATCTGGGTTCCTACAATGAGCAGTTCTTC.

In DNA, the CDR3 is TGTGCCAGCAGTTCCCCGGGGACTAGCTCCAATGAGCAGTTCTTC. This encodes CASSSPGTSSNEQFF. This rearrangement joins TRBV28 to TRBJ2-1; 9 nucleotides align to TRBD2. Germline CDR1 MDHEN, CDR2 SYDVKM. The CDR3 runs 15 residues. V was pared by 4 bases and J by 6 bases, with 7 bases of the junction left unmatched. Full variable domain (rest looked up from reference TRBV28 and TRBJ2-1): DVKVTQSSRYLVKRTGEKVFLECVQDMDHENMFWYRQDPGLGLRLIYFSYDVKMKEKGDIPEGYSVSREKKERFSLILESASTNQTSMYLCASSSPGTSSNEQFFGPGTRLTVL.

As for this clonotype: Mismatch with germline at one junction end may stem from a read error. The chain joins TRBV29-1 to TRBJ2-7; tentatively, D is TRBD1 or TRBD2 (5 bases each). Germline-derived CDR1 and CDR2 are SQVTM and ANQGSEA. This CDR3 is built from 13 residues. The DNA for the CDR3 is TGTAGCGTTGAGCACAGGTCGGACTACGAGCAGTACTTC. It specifies CSVEHRSDYEQYF.